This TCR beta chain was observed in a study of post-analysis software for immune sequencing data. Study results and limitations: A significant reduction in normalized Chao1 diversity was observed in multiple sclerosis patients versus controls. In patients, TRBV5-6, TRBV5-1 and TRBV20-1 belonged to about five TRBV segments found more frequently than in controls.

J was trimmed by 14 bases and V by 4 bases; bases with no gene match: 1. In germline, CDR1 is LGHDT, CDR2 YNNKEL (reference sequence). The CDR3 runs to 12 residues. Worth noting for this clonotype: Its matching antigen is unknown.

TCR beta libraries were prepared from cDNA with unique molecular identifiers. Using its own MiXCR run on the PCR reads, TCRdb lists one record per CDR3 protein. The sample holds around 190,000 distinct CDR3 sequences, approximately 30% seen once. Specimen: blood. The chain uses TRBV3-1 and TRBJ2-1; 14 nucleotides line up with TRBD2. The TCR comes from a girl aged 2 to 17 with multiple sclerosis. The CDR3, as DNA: TGTGCCAGCAGCCCGGGACTAGCGGGAGAGTTCTTC. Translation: CASSPGLAGEFF.